This TCR beta chain was sequenced in a study of human T cells and chemical hapten exposure. Germline V lookup: CDR1 SQVTM, CDR2 ANQGSEA. The CDR3 runs 12 residues. V was pared by 4 bases and J by 4 bases, with 8 bases between. Total RNA was isolated from unfractionated whole blood. In the source study's methods: Counting gave a median of around 90,000 TCRs per sample, with values ranging from about 23,224 to 690,600. MiXCR was run by TCRdb on the 5' RACE reads, yielding one entry per CDR3 protein. For this entry, the V and J calls and clone size follow TCRdb and not the study's own pipeline. Of around 80,000 distinct CDR3 sequences in the sample, 15% to 20% were seen once. This clonotype has a handful of counts.

The chain uses TRBV29-1 and TRBJ1-3; D may be TRBD1 (5 bases). This TCR derives from a female donor in good health. The CDR3 spells CSVGGVGNTIYF. The CDR3 DNA reads as TGCAGCGTTGGAGGGGTCGGAAACACCATATATTTT.